The source of this TCR beta chain is a study of metastatic and nonmetastatic thyroid tumors (dated by TCRdb to the early 2020s). General notes on the study: The researchers compared repertoires between peripheral blood samples and tumor or nodule tissue samples from patients with malignant or benign thyroid disease. The research as a whole found: In both blood and tumor samples, TCR beta diversity was reported to be significantly higher in malignant tumors than in benign nodules.

Library preparation employed PCR. Data came from an Illumina HiSeq 4000. High-throughput sequencing was used to profile the TCR beta-chain CDR3 region of every patient. The authors' analysis ran thus. The researchers built a classifier to tell apart papillary thyroid cancer patients with distant metastasis, based on CDR3 differences among clinicopathological groups. The Shannon index was used to measure repertoire diversity, and the Morisita-Horn index was used to measure how similar tumor and blood repertoires were. TCRdb applied fastp at Q25 and MiXCR to the public reads, then kept only in-frame beta chains. The V and J calls, along with clone size, are taken from TCRdb and not from the paper's own processing. In all, the sample holds approximately 24,000 clones, and more than 20% of those were seen once. Jointly, the top ten make up 71% of the sample. No patient had received any treatment before thyroid surgery. Using T-cell receptor beta sequencing, the researchers looked back retrospectively at clinical samples from patients, gathered between about 2011 and 2019.

Concerning this clone itself: Its antigen is currently not known. Just one base apart from a much larger clone, this may be a read error.

CDR1 and CDR2 are read off the germline V gene as MGHRA and YSYEKL. Taken from cysteine to phenylalanine, the CDR3 has 16 residues. Solely the CDR3 DNA is kept, with 48 bases framed from the first base. V is pared back by 0 bases and J by 3 bases, with 13 bases lying between the germline termini. The rearrangement combines TRBV4-1 with TRBJ2-3; the best D guess is TRBD2, with 5 bases matching. This sequence originates from a male donor with papillary thyroid cancer or a benign thyroid nodule (not recorded which). Some clones in this sample may be carry-over from other donors' samples. The sample was blood. The CDR3 reads as follows: CASSQDGAVVTDTQYF. The nucleotides are TGCGCCAGCAGCCAAGATGGAGCGGTAGTTACAGATACGCAGTATTTT.